The rows below give T cell receptor beta chains drawn from one sample of a study of T cell responses to AZD1222 COVID-19 vaccine. Some clones are missing from TCRdb's copy, which holds only in-frame ones; the method was immunoSEQ multiplex PCR. The sample includes some 190,000 clones, 80% to 90% seen only once; the top ten take roughly 7.7%. The input for sequencing was peripheral blood, taken on day 0 of AZD1222 vaccination. The receptors come from an adult in good health. The CDR3 runs from the conserved cysteine through the conserved F or W. A D gene is named only where the DNA matches it firmly. Clone sizes are given selectively: once, few, many, or a class where the clone is expanded.

. TRBJ2-1 TRBV5-1 . TGCGCCAGCAGCTTGGGCGGGGTTAGCTCCTACAATGAGCAGTTCTTC CASSLGGVSSYNEQFF
. TRBJ1-1 TRBV27 TRBD1 TGTGCCAGCAGTGACCGACCCGGACAGGGTAACACTGAAGCTTTCTTT CASSDRPGQGNTEAFF
. TRBJ2-7 TRBV2 . TGTGCCAGCAGCGGCCTGGGTGACGAGCAGTACTTC CASSGLGDEQYF
. TRBJ1-5 TRBV6-5 . TGTGCCAGCAGTCCCCCGGGAGGTAGCAATCAGCCCCAGCATTTT CASSPPGGSNQPQHF
. TRBJ2-7 TRBV28 TRBD1 TGTGCCAGTTTAAGACCCGGGACAGGGAGGCTTCAGCAGTACTTC CASLRPGTGRLQQYF
. TRBJ2-5 TRBV2 . TGTGCCAGCAGTCCAGATACTCGATCAGCAGAGACCCAGTACTTC CASSPDTRSAETQYF
. TRBJ2-3 TRBV12-3/TRBV12-4 TRBD1 TGTGCCAGCAGCTTACAGGGGCCAGATACGCAGTATTTT CASSLQGPDTQYF
. TRBJ1-2 TRBV6-6 TRBD1 TGTGCCAGCAGTTACTCGAATTCAGGGGGTTACACCTTC CASSYSNSGGYTF
. TRBJ1-1 TRBV15 . TGTGCCACCAGCAGTGAAACCCGGCGGGCGCGCACTGAAGCTTTCTTT CATSSETRRARTEAFF
. TRBJ1-1 TRBV3-1/TRBV3-2 . TGTGCCAGCAGCCAGGGTAGGGGGGGGAACACTGAAGCTTTCTTT CASSQGRGGNTEAFF
. TRBJ1-6 TRBV9 . TGTGCCAGCAGCCCTCATGTCGGCTCACCCCTCCACTTT CASSPHVGSPLHF
. TRBJ1-5 TRBV5-8 TRBD1 TGTGCCAGCAGCTTGCAAAACACAGGGGGTTTCTTTCAGCCCCAGCATTTT CASSLQNTGGFFQPQHF
. TRBJ1-5 TRBV27 . TGTGCCAGCAGTACAGGTGGGGGGGTGAATCAGCCCCAGCATTTT CASSTGGGVNQPQHF
. TRBJ1-5 TRBV10-2 . TGCGCCAGCAGTGTGGGTATAACTCAGCCCCAGCATTTT CASSVGITQPQHF
. TRBJ1-6 TRBV5-4 TRBD1 TGTGCCAGCAGCTCGGGACAGGGTTCAAATTCACCCCTCCACTTT CASSSGQGSNSPLHF
. TRBJ1-2 TRBV7-9 TRBD1 TGTGCCAGCAGCTTGTGGGACAGGCTTAACTATGGCTACACCTTC CASSLWDRLNYGYTF
few TRBJ2-7 TRBV5-1 . TGCGCCAGCAGCCTCGACGGATTCTACGAGCAGTACTTC CASSLDGFYEQYF
few TRBJ1-6 TRBV5-1 . TGCGCCAGCAGCTTGGAGGGGGGGCTCAATTCACCCCTCCACTTT CASSLEGGLNSPLHF
. TRBJ1-1 TRBV14 . TGTGCCAGCAGCCCTAATTCCCCTGAAGCTTTCTTT CASSPNSPEAFF
. TRBJ1-5 TRBV7-9 . TGTGCCAGCAGCTTAGGCGTTCAGCCCCAGCATTTT CASSLGVQPQHF
. TRBJ1-1 TRBV11-2 . TGTGCCAGCAGCTTCGATCCAAGACAGGCTGAAGCTTTCTTT CASSFDPRQAEAFF
. TRBJ2-1 TRBV30 TRBD1 TGTGCCTGGAGCCTAGGGGGCGGAATAGTCGGACAGTTCTTC CAWSLGGGIVGQFF
. TRBJ2-1 TRBV11-2 . TGTGCCAGCGGGGGGTCCTACAATGAGCAGTTCTTC CASGGSYNEQFF
. TRBJ1-5 TRBV15 . TGTGCCACCAGCAGAGCAGAAGGCCGCAATCAGCCCCAGCATTTT CATSRAEGRNQPQHF
few TRBJ2-7 TRBV6-5 TRBD2 TGTGCCAGCAGTAGAAGAGGGAGGGACTACGAGCAGTACTTC CASSRRGRDYEQYF
. TRBJ1-5 TRBV7-9 TRBD1 TGTGCCAGCAGCCGGGACAGTTTCGTGAATCAGCCCCAGCATTTT CASSRDSFVNQPQHF
. TRBJ1-3 TRBV7-2 . TGTGCCAGCAGCTCCGGACCGAACTCTGGAAACACCATATATTTT CASSSGPNSGNTIYF
. TRBJ2-2 TRBV5-1 . TGCGCCAGCAGCTCCGGCGGACCGCCTGGAGGGGAGCTGTTTTTT CASSSGGPPGGELFF
. TRBJ2-3 TRBV7-8 TRBD1 TGTGCCAGCAGCTTCCTACAGGGGATTGGCACAGATACGCAGTATTTT CASSFLQGIGTDTQYF
. TRBJ1-5 TRBV6-2/TRBV6-3 . TGTGCCAGCAGTTATAGTATGCAAGGGGTTCAGCCCCAGCATTTT CASSYSMQGVQPQHF
. TRBJ2-7 TRBV9 TRBD2 TGTGCCAGCAGCGTTAGCGGGGGTTACTTCGAGCAGTACTTC CASSVSGGYFEQYF
. TRBJ2-7 TRBV5-1 . TGCGCCAGCAGCTTGACAGGCGGTACGCCAAAGGAGCAGTACTTC CASSLTGGTPKEQYF
. TRBJ2-7 TRBV6-6 . TGTGCCAGCAGTTACCCCAAGCAAGCCTACGAGCAGTACTTC CASSYPKQAYEQYF
few TRBJ1-5 TRBV24-1 TRBD1 TGTGCCACCAACGACAGGGCGGATCAGCCCCAGCATTTT CATNDRADQPQHF
. TRBJ1-1 TRBV6-2/TRBV6-3 . TGTGCCAGCAGCTTGGGGGCCGTTGAAGCTTTCTTT CASSLGAVEAFF
. TRBJ2-5 TRBV15 . TGTGCCACCAGCAGAGTAACGGGGGCCGACGGCGAGACCCAGTACTTC CATSRVTGADGETQYF
. TRBJ1-2 TRBV29-1 TRBD1 TGCAGCGTCATCGTGACAGGGAATAGTGGCTACACCTTC CSVIVTGNSGYTF
once TRBJ2-3 TRBV15 TRBD2 TGTGCCACCAGCAGAGGACTAGCGGGGGGGGAAGATACGCAGTATTTT CATSRGLAGGEDTQYF
. TRBJ1-3 TRBV18 . TGTGCCAGCTCACCCCCCGGTATTTTAAAAAACACCATATATTTT CASSPPGILKNTIYF
. TRBJ1-2 TRBV11-2 . TGTGCCAGCAGCTTAGCTCCAGCTAACTATGGCTACACCTTC CASSLAPANYGYTF
. TRBJ2-7 TRBV28 . TGTGCCAGCAGTTCTCTCCCGCTCCTCTACGAGCAGTACTTC CASSSLPLLYEQYF
. TRBJ1-1 TRBV30 TRBD1 TGTGCCTGGAGTACAGGGGGCGGCACTGAAGCTTTCTTT CAWSTGGGTEAFF
once TRBJ1-5 TRBV28 TRBD1 TGTGCCATCCAGGGGGGGCGAGGGGGCGCCTATCAGCCCCAGCATTTT CAIQGGRGGAYQPQHF
once TRBJ1-3 TRBV11-1 . TGTGCCAGCAGCCTACGAGACAGGCCTCGTGGAAACACCATATATTTT CASSLRDRPRGNTIYF
. TRBJ1-1 TRBV7-9 . TGTGCCAGCAGCCCTGACAGATACACTGAAGCTTTCTTT CASSPDRYTEAFF
few TRBJ2-5 TRBV2 . TGTGCCAGCAGTGACCGGGACATAAGGGAGACCCAGTACTTC CASSDRDIRETQYF
. TRBJ2-6 TRBV19 . TGTGCCAGTTCTCGGGGAGCGTCTGGGGCCAACGTCCTGACTTTC CASSRGASGANVLTF
. TRBJ1-5 TRBV28 . TGTGCCAGCAGTTTAATCGTGGGGGGCGTTTATAGCAATCAGCCCCAGCATTTT CASSLIVGGVYSNQPQHF
. TRBJ2-7 TRBV5-1 . TGCGCCAGCAGCTTGGGGGTACCCTACGAGCAGTACTTC CASSLGVPYEQYF